The T cell receptor beta chain under discussion was sequenced for a study of T cell responses to AZD1222 COVID-19 vaccine. The study's findings and limits: Donors were mostly white British, more females; clonal diversity possibly underestimated. Dominant CD4 TCR responses targeted spike regions 160-218 and 743-854.

Measured with immunoSEQ multiplex PCR; TCRdb has only the in-frame clones, and not every one. This table holds some 130,000 clones, approximately 90% found once. Of note for this clone: Antigen: not known.

Second-dose schedules of about 4 or about 12 weeks were combined. The V segment lost 4 bases and the J segment 4 bases; nucleotides outside the gene matches: 7. Germline loops: CDR1 SQVTM, CDR2 ANQGSEA. This CDR3 comprises 13 residues. The specimen comprised peripheral blood, sampled 28 days after the second AZD1222 dose. This clonotype was obtained from an adult who received the AZD1222 COVID-19 vaccine. This chain connects TRBV29-1 to TRBJ2-7, with 7 positions matching TRBD1. The CDR3, as DNA: TGCAGCGTTGCTATCCAGGGGGTTTACGAGCAGTACTTC. Amino acids: CSVAIQGVYEQYF.